This T cell receptor (beta chain) was recorded in a study of T cell repertoires in cytomegalovirus infection. Whole-study context: Indications of both CMV infection and matching HLA type were provided by public TCR beta signatures.

TCRdb used MiXCR to reprocess the reads, holding one entry per CDR3 protein. The sample shows roughly 130,000 distinct CDR3 sequences, 8% to 9% of them seen only once. The length of the CDR3 is 13 residues. About this clonotype itself: Its antigen is still unknown. The junction departs from the called germline gene at one end, perhaps through a read error.

Study conclusions and caveats: Clonotypes of TCR beta that were HLA-C-restricted and CMV-specific dominated the ex vivo response. CMV carriers having the relevant HLA were flagged by cumulative public TCR beta family frequency.

Sequencing input: PBMCs. The clonotype originates from a human donor in good health (CMV status not recorded). Some clones in this sample may be carry-over from other donors' samples. The rearrangement joins TRBV5-3 to TRBJ1-1, with D perhaps TRBD1 (6 bases). TRBV5-3 is placed among ORFs of uncertain function. CDR3 coding DNA: TGTGCCAGCAGCTTGGGGGCGAACATTGAAGCTTTCTTT. Its translation: CASSLGANIEAFF.